The 8 T cell receptor beta chains below all came from one sample that was sequenced in a study of patients and donors after allogeneic stem cell transplantation (TCRdb year 2020). Receptor amplification or capture employed RT-PCR. Data came from a NextSeq 550. TCRdb reran the public reads through fastp at Q25 and MiXCR, keeping productive beta chains. Every entry covers one CDR3 protein and lists the most common genes and DNA from its rows. The sample table records some 200,000 distinct CDR3 sequences; approximately 41% of these occur just once. The ten largest clones add up to around 35% of the sample. The sequenced material came from blood, either unsorted or a sorted T cell fraction (not recorded which). Every receptor here comes from a human donor who was either an allogeneic HSCT recipient or a stem cell or donor lymphocyte infusion donor (not recorded which). It is not recorded whose cells these are; they may come from a transplant donor.

J is TRBJ2-1 and V is TRBV5-1, with TRBD2 matching 9 bases. CDR1 is SGHRS and CDR2 is YFSETQ in the germline V gene. The V and J ends lost 3 bases and 12 bases, in that order; junction bases with no gene match: 7. CDR3 length equals 13 residues. The CDR3 bases are TGCGCCAGCAGCTCGGGACTAGCTATGGGGCAGTTCTTC. Protein: CASSSGLAMGQFF.

This clonotype is a singleton in its sample. V usage is TRBV29-1 and J usage is TRBJ1-1, with D possibly being TRBD1 (5 bases). This CDR3 spans 14 amino acids. Germline lookup yields CDR1 SQVTM and CDR2 ANQGSEA. The germline V and J ends were trimmed by 3 bases and 1 base, with 12 bases remaining between them. DNA of the CDR3: TGCAGCGTTGATCAGGGAAAAAGGAACACTGAAGCTTTCTTT. Translation: CSVDQGKRNTEAFF.

The CDR3 coding sequence is TGTGCCAGCAGCTTAAGTGCAGCGGGGCGGGAGACCCAGTACTTC. The encoded protein is CASSLSAAGRETQYF. J is TRBJ2-5 and V is TRBV7-3; 7 bases are shared with TRBD2. With 1 base clipped from V and 5 bases from J, the junction kept 7 bases outside the gene matches. Germline-derived CDR1 and CDR2 are SGHTA and FQGTGA. The CDR3 consists of 15 residues.

This clonotype was seen only a few times. The chain uses TRBV5-1 and TRBJ1-3; no reliable D call. The CDR3 runs 12 residues. V lost 2 bases, J lost 8 bases, and 8 bases lay in between. Germline CDR1 SGHRS, CDR2 YFSETQ. Written as DNA, the CDR3 is TGCGCCAGCAGCTTTTCGGGAGACACCATATATTTT. Its translation: CASSFSGDTIYF. The full variable domain, rest sourced from reference TRBV5-1 and TRBJ1-3, is KAGVTQTPRYLIKTRGQQVTLSCSPISGHRSVSWYQQTPGQGLQFLFEYFSETQRNKGNFPGRFSGRQFSNSRSEMNVSTLELGDSALYLCASSFSGDTIYFGEGSWLTVV.

In DNA form, the CDR3 reads TGTGCCAGCAGCTTAACACCTAACTATGGCTACACCTTC. Translation gives CASSLTPNYGYTF. The chain joins TRBV11-1 to TRBJ1-2, with unresolved D. The length of the CDR3 is 13 residues. Looked up from germline, CDR1 is SGHAT and CDR2 is FQDESV (reference sequence). V was cut by 2 bases and J by 0 bases, with 4 bases left in between.

The chain couples TRBV27 to TRBJ1-1; maybe TRBD1 (5 bases). Germline CDR1 and CDR2: MNHEY and SMNVEV (reference sequence). The CDR3 loop spans 15 amino acids. V was shortened by 2 bases and J by 2 bases, with 12 bases between the two germline ends. In DNA, the CDR3 is TGTGCCAGCAGTTTAAGGGGAGAGGGAAACACTGAAGCTTTCTTT. Encoded protein: CASSLRGEGNTEAFF.

This clonotype has just one count. The chain carries TRBV6-6 and TRBJ2-1, with TRBD2 identical over 11 bases. CDR1 MNHNY and CDR2 SVGAGI come from the germline V gene (reference sequence). V lost 6 bases to trimming and J lost 2 bases; unmatched junction nucleotides: 6. The CDR3 is made up of 16 amino acids. In DNA form, the CDR3 reads TGTGCCAGCAGCGCCGGGACTAGCGGCACCTACAATGAGCAGTTCTTC. Its protein product is CASSAGTSGTYNEQFF.

The chain recombines TRBV20-1 with TRBJ1-1; D gene unclear. Germline assignment: CDR1 DFQATT and CDR2 SNEGSKA (reference sequence). The CDR3 sequence is 10 residues long. Trimming took 3 bases from V and 5 from J, leaving 4 bases between them. The CDR3 reads CSASGTEAFF. In DNA, the CDR3 is TGCAGTGCTAGTGGGACTGAAGCTTTCTTT.